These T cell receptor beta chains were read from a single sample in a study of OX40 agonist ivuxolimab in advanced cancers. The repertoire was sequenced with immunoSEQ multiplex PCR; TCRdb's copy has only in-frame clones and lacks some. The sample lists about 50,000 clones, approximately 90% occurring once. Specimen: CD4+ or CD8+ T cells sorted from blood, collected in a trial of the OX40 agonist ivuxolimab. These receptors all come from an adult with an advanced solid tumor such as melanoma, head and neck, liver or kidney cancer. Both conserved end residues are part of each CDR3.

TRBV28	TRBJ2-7	CASQSSYEQYF
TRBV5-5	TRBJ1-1	CASSLLIQLKTEAFF
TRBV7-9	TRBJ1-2	CASSFVTANYGYTF
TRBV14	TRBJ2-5	CASSQDAASLETQYF
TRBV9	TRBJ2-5	CASSGRAGGKETQYF
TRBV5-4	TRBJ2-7	CASSPPASYEQYF
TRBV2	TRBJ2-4	CASTGLAGGAKNIQYF
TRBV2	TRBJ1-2	CASSRDARGYGYTF
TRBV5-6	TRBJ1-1	CASSLDGQMNTEAFF
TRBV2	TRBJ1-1	CASSINTRNTEAFF
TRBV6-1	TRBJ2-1	CASSGETGTGRNEQFF
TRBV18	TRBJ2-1	CASSPQTGAGGEQFF
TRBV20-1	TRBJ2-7	CSALTGVEQYF
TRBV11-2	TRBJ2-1	CASSRAGGVSEQFF
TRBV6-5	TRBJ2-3	CASSYRGRVGDTQYF
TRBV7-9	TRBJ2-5	CASSPLAFGIAQETQYF
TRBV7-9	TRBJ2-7	CASSRASGLYEQYF
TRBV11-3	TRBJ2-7	CASSPQGWGTYEQYF
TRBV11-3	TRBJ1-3	CASSAWDSGNTIYF
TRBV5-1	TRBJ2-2	CASSLVAGGFSGELFF
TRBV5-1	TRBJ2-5	CASSLSGIQETQYF
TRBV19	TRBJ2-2	CASSSPPRDSANTGELFF
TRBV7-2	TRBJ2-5	CASSLGTTGIQETQYF
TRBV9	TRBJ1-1	CASSAFQGMAEAFF
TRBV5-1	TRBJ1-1	CASSERIGDTEAFF
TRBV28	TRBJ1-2	CASSPRQGLTNGYTF
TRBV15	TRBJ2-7	CATSRDRGSDEQYF
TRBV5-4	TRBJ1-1	CASSPSRGGNTEAFF
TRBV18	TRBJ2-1	CASSVGQNNEQFF
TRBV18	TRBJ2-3	CASSAGQGTTQYF
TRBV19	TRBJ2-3	CASSMGLASGTDTQYF
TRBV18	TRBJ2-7	CASSSQRANEQYF
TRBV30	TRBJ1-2	CAWTQGDRNYGYTF
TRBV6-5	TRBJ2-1	CASSYRGTHEQFF
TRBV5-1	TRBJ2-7	CASSLEAGDYEQYF
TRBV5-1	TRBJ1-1	CASSLWGGNTEAFF
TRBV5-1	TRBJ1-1	CASNLVQGARTEAFF
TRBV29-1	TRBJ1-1	CSVDPRQNEAFF
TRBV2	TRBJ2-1	CASSTGTSELNEQFF
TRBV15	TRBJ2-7	CATSRDRVSYEQYF